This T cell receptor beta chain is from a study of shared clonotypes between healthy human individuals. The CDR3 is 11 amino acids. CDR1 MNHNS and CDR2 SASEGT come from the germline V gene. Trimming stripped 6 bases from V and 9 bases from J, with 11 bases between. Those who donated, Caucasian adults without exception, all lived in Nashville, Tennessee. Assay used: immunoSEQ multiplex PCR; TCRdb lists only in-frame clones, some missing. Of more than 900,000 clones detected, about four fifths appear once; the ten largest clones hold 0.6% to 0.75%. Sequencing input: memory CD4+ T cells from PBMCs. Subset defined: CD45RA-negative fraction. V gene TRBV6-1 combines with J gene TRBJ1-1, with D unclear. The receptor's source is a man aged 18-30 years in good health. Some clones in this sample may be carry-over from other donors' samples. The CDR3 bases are TGTGCCAGCAGCGACTCACCCAAAGCTTTCTTT. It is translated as CASSDSPKAFF.